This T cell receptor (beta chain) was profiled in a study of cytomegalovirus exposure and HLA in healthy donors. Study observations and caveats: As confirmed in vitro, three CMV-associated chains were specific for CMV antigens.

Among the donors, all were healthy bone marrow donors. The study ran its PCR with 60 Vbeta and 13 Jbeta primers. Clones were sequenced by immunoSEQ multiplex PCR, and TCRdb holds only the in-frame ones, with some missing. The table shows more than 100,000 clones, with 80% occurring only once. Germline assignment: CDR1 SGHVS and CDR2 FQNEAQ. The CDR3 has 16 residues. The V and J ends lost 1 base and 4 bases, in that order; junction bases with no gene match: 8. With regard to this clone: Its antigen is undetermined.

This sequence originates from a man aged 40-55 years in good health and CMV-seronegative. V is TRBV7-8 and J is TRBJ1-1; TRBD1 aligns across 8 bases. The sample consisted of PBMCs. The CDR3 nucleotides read TGTGCCAGCAGCTTAGGAGGACAGGGTGTTGCCACTGAAGCTTTCTTT. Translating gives CASSLGGQGVATEAFF. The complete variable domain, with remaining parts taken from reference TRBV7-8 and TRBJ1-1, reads GAGVSQSPRYKVAKRGQDVALRCDPISGHVSLFWYQQALGQGPEFLTYFQNEAQLDKSGLPSDRFFAERPEGSVSTLKIQRTQQEDSAVYLCASSLGGQGVATEAFFGQGTRLTVV.